This TCR beta chain was identified in a study of T-cell memory formation after mild COVID-19. TCRdb used MiXCR to reprocess the 5' RACE reads, holding one entry per CDR3 protein. Of over 500,000 distinct CDR3 sequences listed, roughly 17% were seen once; the top ten hold 8.1%. The germline V gene has CDR1 SGHTA and CDR2 FQGNSA. The CDR3 is 14 amino acids. The V gene lost 4 bases and the J gene lost 2 bases, with 10 bases spanning the gap. The gene calls are TRBV7-2 and TRBJ2-3; D is possibly TRBD2 (6 bases). The sequenced sample consisted of PBMCs or a T cell subset sorted from them (not recorded which). The sequence was obtained from an adult woman who had mild COVID-19 (a few samples of this study predate the infection). Cell type and time point are not known. Here the CDR3 DNA reads TGTGCCAGCAGCTCAGGGCGGGACACAGATACGCAGTATTTT. It encodes CASSSGRDTDTQYF.